Each of the 26 T cell receptor beta chains below was sequenced from the same sample in a study of cytomegalovirus exposure and HLA in healthy donors. It was with 60 Vbeta and 13 Jbeta primers that the PCR ran. Here immunoSEQ multiplex PCR was the method, and the copy in TCRdb shows in-frame clones only, minus some. Of about 95,000 clones listed, 80% to 85% are singletons. Sequenced: PBMCs. The receptors originated from a woman in her seventies in good health and CMV-seropositive.

This chain connects TRBV7-2 to TRBJ2-7; D ambiguous. CDR1 is SGHTA and CDR2 is FQGNSA in the germline V gene. V gave up 6 bases and J gave up 3 bases, with 15 bases separating them. This CDR3 has 14 amino acids. CDR3 nucleotide sequence: TGTGCCAGCAGTTTGGGTTCACGACTCTACGAGCAGTACTTC. It is translated as CASSLGSRLYEQYF.

This CDR3 reads CASSLMETSGANEQFF. CDR3 bases: TGTGCCAGCAGCTTAATGGAGACTAGCGGGGCCAATGAGCAGTTCTTC. The chain couples TRBV7-3 to TRBJ2-1; 11 bases are a match to TRBD2. V lost 1 base and J lost 6; bases outside the gene matches: 5. This CDR3 is built from 16 residues. CDR1 and CDR2 (germline): SGHTA, FQGTGA.

This sequence joins TRBV9 and TRBJ2-5; possible D gene TRBD1, 5 bases. This CDR3 contains 14 residues. The V gene lost 0 bases and the J gene lost 2 bases, with 8 bases spanning the gap. The germline V gene has CDR1 SGDLS and CDR2 YYNGEE. The CDR3 DNA follows: TGTGCCAGCAGCGTAGCTAACAGGCAAGAGACCCAGTACTTC. Translation gives CASSVANRQETQYF.

The chain has TRBV29-1 and TRBJ2-1; 10 nucleotides align to TRBD1. From germline, CDR1 is SQVTM and CDR2 ANQGSEA. This CDR3 spans 19 amino acids. Trimming at V came to 5 bases and at J to 4 bases, leaving 20 bases not matched to a gene. The DNA of the CDR3 is TGCAGCGTTTACAACCCCGGGACAGGGGTCACGCTACTATACAATGAGCAGTTCTTC. Translating it yields CSVYNPGTGVTLLYNEQFF.

The J gene is TRBJ2-3, the V gene TRBV5-4, with TRBD1 matching 7 bases. Trimming at V came to 2 bases and at J to 5 bases, leaving 8 bases not matched to a gene. This CDR3 is 15 amino acids long. CDR1 and CDR2 (germline): SGHNT, YYREEE (reference sequence). The CDR3 reads CASSFHEGARDTQYF. The CDR3 coding sequence is TGTGCCAGCAGCTTCCACGAGGGGGCGAGAGATACGCAGTATTTT.

The rearrangement uses TRBV18 and TRBJ2-3; possible D gene TRBD2, 5 bases. The CDR3 has 15 amino acids. CDR1 is KGHSH and CDR2 is LQKENI in the germline V gene. Trimming stripped 2 bases from V and 0 bases from J, with 9 bases between. The CDR3 sequence: CASSPVWTSTDTQYF. The CDR3 region has the DNA TGTGCCAGCTCACCAGTGTGGACTAGCACAGATACGCAGTATTTT.

J is TRBJ2-7 and V is TRBV5-4, with TRBD2 identical over 11 bases. Germline loops: CDR1 SGHNT, CDR2 YYREEE (reference sequence). This CDR3 region has 18 residues. The V gene end was trimmed by 4 bases and the J gene end by 0 bases; junction bases not matched to a gene: 12. CDR3: CASSAAGLAVKNSYEQYF. DNA for the CDR3: TGTGCCAGCAGCGCAGCGGGACTAGCGGTCAAAAACTCCTACGAGCAGTACTTC.

The chain uses TRBV7-3 and TRBJ2-2; 8 bases fit TRBD1. Germline V gives CDR1 SGHTA, CDR2 FQGTGA. The CDR3 extends over 20 amino acids. After removal of 3 bases from V and 2 bases from J, the junction contained 17 bases not matched to a gene. The CDR3 bases are TGTGCCAGCAGCTTGAAGGGCCCAGGGCAGGGGGCTATTAACACCGGGGAGCTGTTTTTT. Amino acids: CASSLKGPGQGAINTGELFF.

CDR3 sequence (DNA): TGTGCCATCAGTGTGGGAACGGGGGGCAACAATGAGCAGTTCTTC. The encoded protein is CAISVGTGGNNEQFF. The chain carries TRBV10-3 and TRBJ2-1; D is perhaps TRBD2 (7 bases). The CDR3 is made up of 15 amino acids. Germline CDR1 is ENHRY and CDR2 is SYGVKD. Between the trimmed V and J ends, which lost 4 bases and 5 bases, there was a span of 15 bases.

This chain joins TRBV5-1 and TRBJ2-1; 7 bases match TRBD2. This CDR3 comprises 15 residues. V dropped 2 bases and J dropped 5; count of bases not matched to a gene: 7. Germline values: CDR1 SGHRS, CDR2 YFSETQ. The CDR3 nucleotides read TGCGCCAGCAGCTTCTCTGGGACTACGAACAATGAGCAGTTCTTC. Protein sequence: CASSFSGTTNNEQFF.

This chain connects TRBV7-2 to TRBJ2-1; TRBD2 might be the D (6 bases). Germline values: CDR1 SGHTA, CDR2 FQGNSA. Deletions cut 5 bases from V and 7 bases from J, with 15 bases between. The CDR3 has 14 amino acids. The CDR3 sequence is CASSQRAGQNEQFF. Here the CDR3 DNA reads TGTGCCAGCAGCCAAAGAGCGGGTCAGAATGAGCAGTTCTTC.

As to this clone: A read error may account for a junction end that differs from germline. The J gene is TRBJ2-5, the V gene TRBV7-7; tentative D call: TRBD2 (7 bases). The length of the CDR3 is 16 residues. Germline V gene sequence: CDR1 SSHAT, CDR2 FNYEAQ (reference sequence). CDR3 bases: TGTGCTAGCAGCTTAGGGGGGACTACCTCGGGGGAGACCCAGTACTTC. Translating it yields CASSLGGTTSGETQYF.

J is TRBJ2-5 and V is TRBV4-1; 10 positions match TRBD1. Germline V gives CDR1 MGHRA, CDR2 YSYEKL. CDR3 length equals 15 residues. Germline trimming cut 4 bases from V and 5 bases from J; bases unmatched to any gene: 7. The CDR3 region is CASSLRDRGGETQYF. In DNA, the CDR3 is TGCGCCAGCAGCCTCCGGGACAGGGGAGGGGAGACCCAGTACTTC.

This chain uses TRBV5-5 with TRBJ2-3; 7 nucleotides agree with TRBD1. This CDR3 spans 16 amino acids. The J segment lost 2 bases and the V segment lost 2 bases, leaving 8 bases of the junction unmatched. Germline assignment: CDR1 SGHKS and CDR2 YYEKEE (reference sequence). The CDR3 region is CASSFRRGGPTDTQYF. As DNA, the CDR3 is TGTGCCAGCAGCTTTCGTCGAGGGGGCCCCACAGATACGCAGTATTTT. Looking up the rest from reference TRBV5-5 and TRBJ2-3 gives the full variable domain: DAGVTQSPTHLIKTRGQQVTLRCSPISGHKSVSWYQQVLGQGPQFIFQYYEKEERGRGNFPDRFSARQFPNYSSELNVNALLLGDSALYLCASSFRRGGPTDTQYFGPGTRLTVL.

The J gene is TRBJ2-2, the V gene TRBV4-2; D unresolved. The CDR3 is 13 residues long. Between the trimmed V and J ends, which lost 1 base and 5 bases, there was a span of 5 bases. Germline V lookup: CDR1 LGHNA, CDR2 YNFKEQ. CDR3 in amino acids: CASSQVETGELFF. CDR3 sequence (DNA): TGTGCCAGCAGCCAAGTAGAAACCGGGGAGCTGTTTTTT.

This chain joins TRBV27 and TRBJ2-3, with 10 bases aligning to TRBD1. Per germline, CDR1 MNHEY and CDR2 SMNVEV (reference sequence). The CDR3 is 16 residues long. The junction had 9 bases not matched to a gene; V was cut back by 6 bases and J by 3 bases. The CDR3 region is CASSPSTGGLTDTQYF. CDR3 bases: TGTGCCAGCAGCCCATCGACAGGGGGCCTGACAGATACGCAGTATTTT.

The rearrangement links TRBV19 to TRBJ2-1, with D possibly matching TRBD2 (5 bases). CDR3 length equals 19 residues. Between the trimmed V and J ends, which lost 4 bases and 0 bases, there was a span of 22 bases. Germline V gene lookup returns CDR1 LNHDA and CDR2 SQIVND (reference sequence). CDR3 sequence reads: CASSTLQSRTVSSYNEQFF. CDR3 DNA sequence: TGTGCCAGTAGTACGCTACAATCGAGGACTGTGAGCTCCTACAATGAGCAGTTCTTC.

The V call is TRBV2, the J call TRBJ2-1; possible D gene TRBD2, 6 bases. The CDR3 covers 13 residues. The V and J ends lost 9 bases and 8 bases respectively, with 17 bases between them. Germline V gene lookup returns CDR1 SNHLY and CDR2 FYNNEI. This CDR3 is CARERRDRDEQFF. In DNA, the CDR3 is TGTGCCAGGGAGAGGCGGGACCGGGATGAGCAGTTCTTC.

This chain uses TRBV7-3 with TRBJ2-5; 8 bases line up with TRBD1. Germline values: CDR1 SGHTA, CDR2 FQGTGA. CDR3 length: 14 residues. The trim removed 5 bases at V and 5 bases at J, leaving 7 bases unmatched. CDR3 DNA sequence: TGTGCCAGCAGCCCCCAGGGGGCTCCGGAGACCCAGTACTTC. Its translation is CASSPQGAPETQYF.

This clone has more than one count but fewer than ten. The chain has TRBV4-3 and TRBJ2-2; 9 bases are shared with TRBD1. The CDR3 sequence is 15 residues long. Losses at the gene ends were 4 bases for V and 5 bases for J; bases not matched to a gene: 5. Per germline, CDR1 LGHNA and CDR2 YSLEER. Written as DNA, the CDR3 is TGCGCCAGCAGCCGGAAGGGACAGGGAACCGGGGAGCTGTTTTTT. Translation gives CASSRKGQGTGELFF.

This clone occurred a few times. The gene calls are TRBV7-2 and TRBJ1-1, with no clear D. V lost 3 bases to trimming and J lost 1 base, with 12 bases between them. The CDR3 length is 15 residues. Germline CDR1 SGHTA, CDR2 FQGNSA. CDR3 loop: CASSLQPSANTEAFF. The CDR3 coding sequence is TGTGCCAGCAGCTTGCAACCCAGCGCGAACACTGAAGCTTTCTTT.

The chain employs TRBV30 and TRBJ2-3; D unresolved. The CDR3 loop spans 12 amino acids. Germline CDR1 GTSNPN, CDR2 SVGIG (reference sequence). Trimming shortened V by 1 base and J by 2 bases, and 4 bases separated the two germline ends. The CDR3 spells CAWSASTDTQYF. CDR3 DNA: TGTGCCTGGAGTGCTTCCACAGATACGCAGTATTTT.

Points on this clone: At one of its ends the junction is not consistent with the germline gene, which may arise from a read error. This rearrangement joins TRBV7-9 to TRBJ1-4; D is possibly TRBD1 (6 bases). The germline V gene has CDR1 SEHNR and CDR2 FQNEAQ (reference sequence). The CDR3 sequence is 14 residues long. CDR3: CSSSPGGAYEKLFF. The CDR3 bases are TGTTCCAGCAGCCCGGGGGGGGCCTATGAAAAACTGTTTTTT.

Here the CDR3 reads CASSTYRGQNTEAFF. CDR3 coding DNA: TGTGCCAGTAGTACCTACAGGGGGCAGAACACTGAAGCTTTCTTT. The chain has TRBV19 and TRBJ1-1; 9 nucleotides agree with TRBD1. This CDR3 is built from 15 residues. Germline CDR1 reads LNHDA; CDR2 reads SQIVND (reference sequence). The ends lost 4 bases at V and 1 base at J; junction bases unmatched: 4. Looking up the rest from reference TRBV19 and TRBJ1-1 gives the full variable domain: DGGITQSPKYLFRKEGQNVTLSCEQNLNHDAMYWYRQDPGQGLRLIYYSQIVNDFQKGDIAEGYSVSREKKESFPLTVTSAQKNPTAFYLCASSTYRGQNTEAFFGQGTRLTVV.

The rearrangement uses TRBV11-3 and TRBJ1-6, with TRBD1 matching 7 bases. From germline, CDR1 is SGHNT and CDR2 YENEEA. The CDR3 loop spans 12 amino acids. V was pared by 3 bases and J by 15 bases, with 5 bases of the junction left unmatched. The chain's CDR3 is CASSLEGALLHF. The CDR3 DNA sequence: TGTGCCAGCAGCTTGGAGGGGGCCCTCCTCCACTTT.

This rearrangement joins TRBV9 to TRBJ2-1, with D possibly matching TRBD2 (6 bases). With 1 base removed from V and 7 bases from J, the gap between germline ends came to 18 bases. The CDR3 is made up of 16 amino acids. Germline loops: CDR1 SGDLS, CDR2 YYNGEE. The CDR3 loop is CASSVTPLAPQNEQFF. The DNA of the CDR3 is TGTGCCAGCAGCGTAACCCCGCTAGCGCCGCAAAATGAGCAGTTCTTC.